This TCR beta chain was sequenced in a study of blood T cell repertoires in COVID-19. This clone was detected a few times. Clones were read by immunoSEQ multiplex PCR, and TCRdb kept only the in-frame ones, dropping some. The table has some 210,000 clones, approximately 78% seen once. Participants had their cohort set by participant-reported clinical history. Trimming took 5 bases from V and 6 from J; bases not matched to a gene: 2. Germline loops: CDR1 SEHNR, CDR2 FQNEAQ (reference sequence). The CDR3 consists of 14 residues. Specimen: PBMCs or T cells enriched from blood (not recorded which). The receptor was derived from a man aged 40-49 years who had recovered from COVID-19. This chain connects TRBV7-9 to TRBJ1-6; TRBD1 matches at 9 bases. The CDR3, as DNA: TGTGCCAGCAGCATGACAGGGGGTAATTCACCCCTCCACTTT. Translated, it gives CASSMTGGNSPLHF.